The next 20 T cell receptor beta chains were all read from a single sample in a study of blood T cell repertoires in COVID-19 (TCRdb year 2020). The library was generated by the immunoSEQ multiplex PCR assay. TCRdb obtained this table from immuneACCESS and retained in-frame rearrangements with V and J assigned. These tables miss some clones; where compared with another copy, unresolved V genes account for less than half of the shortfall, and the remainder is unexplained. This sample is represented by about 280,000 clones; roughly 80% of them were singletons. The ten most abundant clones make up approximately 5% of the sample. The specimen sequenced was PBMCs or T cells enriched from blood (not recorded which). The source is a man between 40 and 49 years old who had been exposed to COVID-19.

J is TRBJ1-4 and V is TRBV23-1; 7 nucleotides line up with TRBD1. TRBV23-1 is an ORF, with its function uncertain. The length of the CDR3 is 15 residues. The ends lost 0 bases at V and 8 bases at J; junction bases unmatched: 6. The CDR3 loop reads CASSQSTGNREKLFF. In nucleotides, the CDR3 is TGCGCCAGCAGTCAATCGACAGGGAACCGCGAAAAACTGTTTTTT.

This clone appeared once. The gene calls are TRBV10-3 and TRBJ2-1; TRBD2 agrees at 9 bases. Trimming cost V 4 bases and J 7 bases; bases outside gene matches: 5. The V gene's germline CDR1 is ENHRY and CDR2 SYGVKD. The CDR3 covers 14 residues. CDR3 sequence: CAISGKGLANEQFF. In DNA form, the CDR3 reads TGTGCCATCAGTGGGAAAGGACTAGCGAATGAGCAGTTCTTC.

The chain links TRBV15 to TRBJ1-5; perhaps TRBD1 as D (6 bases). CDR3 length: 17 amino acids. Trimming pared 3 bases from V and 2 bases from J, leaving 17 bases between. Per the germline V gene, CDR1 is LNHNV and CDR2 is YYDKDF (reference sequence). The CDR3, as DNA: TGTGCCACCAGCAGGGGGGGAGGGGGATTGGGCAATCAGCCCCAGCATTTT. Its protein product is CATSRGGGGLGNQPQHF.

The chain links TRBV5-6 to TRBJ1-4; D remains unclear. This CDR3 is 14 amino acids long. Germline CDR1 and CDR2: SGHDT and YYEEEE. V was pared by 0 bases and J by 8 bases, with 11 bases between. CDR3 protein: CASSLVRQKEKLFF. Written as DNA, the CDR3 is TGTGCCAGCAGCTTGGTGAGACAAAAGGAAAAACTGTTTTTT.

The chain joins TRBV2 to TRBJ1-2; possible D gene TRBD1, 5 bases. Germline V gene data show CDR1 as SNHLY and CDR2 as FYNNEI. Trimming shortened V by 3 bases and J by 4 bases, and 12 bases separated the two germline ends. The CDR3 runs to 14 residues. Written as DNA, the CDR3 is TGTGCCAGCAGTGAGTCAGGGCTTGGCTATGGCTACACCTTC. Residues: CASSESGLGYGYTF.

V and J are TRBV5-1 and TRBJ1-6; D unresolved. This CDR3 contains 15 residues. Germline V gene lookup returns CDR1 SGHRS and CDR2 YFSETQ. Trimming pared 5 bases from V and 7 bases from J, leaving 16 bases between. As DNA, the CDR3 is TGCGCCAGCAGGGGAGAAGGGCTTGTCAATTCACCCCTCCACTTT. Translation gives CASRGEGLVNSPLHF.

The J gene is TRBJ2-7, the V gene TRBV7-8; 9 bases are shared with TRBD1. The CDR3 runs 13 residues. The germline CDR1 and CDR2 sequences are SGHVS and FQNEAQ. V trimming: 5 bases; J trimming: 3 bases; junction bases outside the gene matches: 2. CDR3 amino acids: CASSGGQGYEQYF. The CDR3 DNA reads TGTGCCAGCAGCGGGGGACAGGGCTACGAGCAGTACTTC.

The V and J genes are TRBV6-5 and TRBJ2-7; TRBD2 might be the D (5 bases). The V gene lost 7 bases and the J gene lost 2 bases, with 18 bases spanning the gap. Germline V gene data show CDR1 as MNHEY and CDR2 as SVGAGI. This CDR3 is 15 amino acids long. As DNA, the CDR3 is TGTGCCAGCATGGAGCATCCGGGGTCCACCTACGAGCAGTACTTC. Amino acid sequence: CASMEHPGSTYEQYF.

The chain carries TRBV28 and TRBJ2-7; 11 nucleotides line up with TRBD2. The germline gives CDR1 MDHEN, CDR2 SYDVKM. CDR3 size: 17 residues. V lost 0 bases to trimming and J lost 3 bases; unmatched junction nucleotides: 7. As DNA, the CDR3 is TGTGCCAGCAGTTTATGGACTAGCGGGAAAGAAAGCTACGAGCAGTACTTC. It encodes CASSLWTSGKESYEQYF.

The DNA of the CDR3 is TGTGCAGTGGCCAATGTTAAAGCTTTCTTT. Amino acids: CAVANVKAFF. The chain combines TRBV6-7 with TRBJ1-1; D gene unclear. Being an ORF, TRBV6-7 has a function that is uncertain. CDR3 length: 10 amino acids.

This chain links TRBV6-2 or TRBV6-3 with TRBJ2-3, with D perhaps TRBD1 (6 bases). This CDR3 contains 13 residues. The germline V gene has CDR1 MNHEY and CDR2 SVGEGT. Between the trimmed V and J ends, which lost 4 bases and 6 bases, there was a span of 11 bases. The CDR3 DNA sequence: TGTGCCAGCAGTTGGGGGCCTCAGGATACGCAGTATTTT. It codes for CASSWGPQDTQYF.

The V and J genes are TRBV3-1 (or the pseudogene TRBV3-2) and TRBJ2-2, with 12 bases matching TRBD2. Trimming cost V 1 base and J 5 bases; bases outside gene matches: 5. The CDR3 runs to 17 residues. The germline V gene encodes CDR1 LGHDT and CDR2 YNNKEL (reference sequence). The CDR3 here is CASSQVTSGRFTGELFF. As DNA, the CDR3 is TGTGCCAGCAGCCAAGTTACTAGCGGGAGGTTTACCGGGGAGCTGTTTTTT.

This clone was seen only a few times. The V and J genes are TRBV5-4 and TRBJ2-7; the D gene is possibly TRBD2 (5 bases). This CDR3 contains 16 residues. Trimming stripped 4 bases from V and 2 bases from J, with 19 bases between. CDR1 SGHNT and CDR2 YYREEE come from the germline V gene (reference sequence). In DNA form, the CDR3 reads TGTGCCAGCAGCCCCGGAGCGGATATGGCCACCTACGAGCAGTACTTC. Encoded protein: CASSPGADMATYEQYF.

The J gene is TRBJ2-2, the V gene TRBV7-2, with a possible D match to TRBD2 (6 bases). V was clipped by 5 bases and J by 2 bases, with 12 bases between them. The germline V gene encodes CDR1 SGHTA and CDR2 FQGNSA. CDR3 length equals 15 residues. This CDR3 is CASSPRRGNTGELFF. In DNA form, the CDR3 reads TGTGCCAGCAGCCCCCGGCGGGGAAACACCGGGGAGCTGTTTTTT.

The V and J genes are TRBV4-1 and TRBJ2-7; D is ambiguous. Germline V gene lookup returns CDR1 MGHRA and CDR2 YSYEKL. V lost 1 base and J 5 bases, leaving 9 bases between the germline ends. This CDR3 is built from 13 residues. This CDR3 reads CASSQGRGNEQYF. The CDR3 DNA reads as TGCGCCAGCAGCCAAGGACGAGGCAACGAGCAGTACTTC.

V usage is TRBV20-1 and J usage is TRBJ2-7, with TRBD1 matching over 8 bases. The trim removed 3 bases at V and 2 bases at J, leaving 3 bases unmatched. This CDR3 contains 13 residues. Germline loops: CDR1 DFQATT, CDR2 SNEGSKA (reference sequence). The CDR3, as DNA: TGCAGTGCTAGTAAGACAGGGGCCTACGAGCAGTACTTC. It translates to CSASKTGAYEQYF.

This chain connects TRBV21-1 to TRBJ1-2. TRBV21-1 is deemed a pseudogene. This CDR3 has 13 residues. This CDR3 is CASSKVHCYGYTF. CDR3 DNA: TGTGCCAGCAGCAAAGTTCACTGCTATGGCTACACCTTC.

The V and J genes are TRBV7-9 and TRBJ1-2, with D possibly matching TRBD1 (5 bases). The CDR3 extends over 14 amino acids. Germline V gives CDR1 SEHNR, CDR2 FQNEAQ (reference sequence). Trimming removed 5 bases at V and 5 bases at J, with 15 bases between. In nucleotides, the CDR3 is TGTGCCAGCAGCCGACGGGGGGAGGGATATGGCTACACCTTC. This gives the protein CASSRRGEGYGYTF.

The genes are TRBV25-1 and TRBJ2-5, with 8 positions matching TRBD1. V shed 3 bases, J shed 0 bases, and the junction held 3 bases outside the gene matches. The CDR3 runs 15 residues. In germline, CDR1 is MGHDK, CDR2 SYGVNS. The CDR3 loop is CASSETGEYQETQYF. CDR3 in DNA: TGTGCCAGCAGTGAGACAGGGGAATACCAAGAGACCCAGTACTTC.

This clone was seen only once. The rearrangement links TRBV5-6 to TRBJ2-1; TRBD1 agrees at 7 bases. CDR1 is SGHDT and CDR2 is YYEEEE in the germline V gene. The CDR3 runs 15 residues. The V gene end was trimmed by 2 bases and the J gene end by 2 bases; junction bases not matched to a gene: 4. DNA for the CDR3: TGTGCCAGCAGCTTTATAGGGGGCGCCTACAATGAGCAGTTCTTC. Amino acids: CASSFIGGAYNEQFF.